This T cell receptor beta chain was found in a study of cytomegalovirus exposure and HLA in healthy donors. Regarding the study as a whole: A few chains linked to CMV were shown in vitro to be specific for CMV antigens. A prior analysis recorded that most TCR beta V segments were productive about 87% or about 30% of the time. It was only CMV serostatus that was available as immune exposure information. Common viral pathogens were later found to be apparently linked to several of the most significant clusters.

This clone was found a few times. Its cognate antigen is unknown. PCR employed 60 Vbeta and 13 Jbeta primers. The repertoire was sequenced with immunoSEQ multiplex PCR; TCRdb's copy has only in-frame clones and lacks some. The repertoire holds under 100,000 clones, roughly four fifths seen once, with roughly 8.3% in the top ten. The source of this sequence is a human donor in good health. The sequenced sample consisted of PBMCs.

The CDR3 sequence: CASRWHGQGEGYTF. In DNA, the CDR3 is TGTGCCAGCAGGTGGCACGGGCAGGGGGAGGGCTACACCTTC. This rearrangement joins TRBV5-4 to TRBJ1-2; TRBD1 agrees at 7 bases. This CDR3 has 14 residues. V lost 5 bases to trimming and J lost 8 bases; unmatched junction nucleotides: 12. Germline values: CDR1 SGHNT, CDR2 YYREEE (reference sequence).